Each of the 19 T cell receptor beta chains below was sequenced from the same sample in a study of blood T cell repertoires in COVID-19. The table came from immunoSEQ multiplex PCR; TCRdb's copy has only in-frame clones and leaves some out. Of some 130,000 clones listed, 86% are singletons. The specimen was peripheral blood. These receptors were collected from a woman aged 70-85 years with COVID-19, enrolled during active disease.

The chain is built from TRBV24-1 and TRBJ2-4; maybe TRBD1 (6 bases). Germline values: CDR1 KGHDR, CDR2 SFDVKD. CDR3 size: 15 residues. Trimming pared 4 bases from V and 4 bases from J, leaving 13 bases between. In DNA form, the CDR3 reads TGTGCCACCAGTGACTCAGGACAGAGAAAAAACATTCAGTACTTC. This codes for CATSDSGQRKNIQYF.

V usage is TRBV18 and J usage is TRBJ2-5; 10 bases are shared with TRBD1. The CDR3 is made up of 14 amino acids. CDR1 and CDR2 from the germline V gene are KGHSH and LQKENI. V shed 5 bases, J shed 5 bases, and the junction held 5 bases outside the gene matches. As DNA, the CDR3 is TGTGCCAGCTCAAGGGGACAGGGGTTTGAGACCCAGTACTTC. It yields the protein CASSRGQGFETQYF.

CDR3 residues: CASSLDRGSGNTIYF. The CDR3, as DNA: TGTGCCAGCAGCTTAGACAGGGGCTCTGGAAACACCATATATTTT. The chain recombines TRBV7-2 with TRBJ1-3, with 7 bases that match TRBD1. Germline CDR1 and CDR2: SGHTA and FQGNSA. The CDR3 has 15 amino acids. The ends lost 1 base at V and 0 bases at J; junction bases unmatched: 0.

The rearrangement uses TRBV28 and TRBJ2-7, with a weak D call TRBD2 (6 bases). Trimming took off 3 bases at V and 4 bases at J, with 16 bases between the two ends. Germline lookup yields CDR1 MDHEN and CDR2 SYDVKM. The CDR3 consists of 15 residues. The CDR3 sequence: CASSLGGRAVYEQYF. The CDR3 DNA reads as TGTGCCAGCAGTTTGGGAGGCAGGGCTGTGTACGAGCAGTACTTC.

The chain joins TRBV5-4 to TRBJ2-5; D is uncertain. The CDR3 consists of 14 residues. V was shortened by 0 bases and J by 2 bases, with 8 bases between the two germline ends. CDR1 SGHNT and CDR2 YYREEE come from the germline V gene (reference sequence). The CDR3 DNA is TGTGCCAGCAGCTTGGGAGGAATTCAAGAGACCCAGTACTTC. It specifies CASSLGGIQETQYF. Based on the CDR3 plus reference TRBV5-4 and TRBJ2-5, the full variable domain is ETGVTQSPTHLIKTRGQQVTLRCSSQSGHNTVSWYQQALGQGPQFIFQYYREEENGRGNFPPRFSGLQFPNYSSELNVNALELDDSALYLCASSLGGIQETQYFGPGTRLLVL.

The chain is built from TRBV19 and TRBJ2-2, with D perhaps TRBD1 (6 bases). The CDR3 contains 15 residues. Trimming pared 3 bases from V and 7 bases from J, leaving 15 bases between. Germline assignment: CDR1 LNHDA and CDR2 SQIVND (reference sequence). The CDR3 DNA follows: TGTGCCAGTAGTATCTATACAGGGTTCAGCGGGGAGCTGTTTTTT. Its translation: CASSIYTGFSGELFF.

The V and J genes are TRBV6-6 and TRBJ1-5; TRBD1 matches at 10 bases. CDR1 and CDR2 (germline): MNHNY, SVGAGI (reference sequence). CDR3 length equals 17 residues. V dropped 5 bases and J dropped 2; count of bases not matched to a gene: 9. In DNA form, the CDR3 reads TGTGCCAGCAGTCCCAGGACAGGGGGATTAGGCAATCAGCCCCAGCATTTT. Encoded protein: CASSPRTGGLGNQPQHF.

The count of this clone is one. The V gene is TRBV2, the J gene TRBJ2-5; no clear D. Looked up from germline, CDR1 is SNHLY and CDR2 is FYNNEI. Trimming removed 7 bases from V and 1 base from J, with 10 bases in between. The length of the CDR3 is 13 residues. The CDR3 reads CASTWRPQETQYF. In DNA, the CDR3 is TGTGCCAGCACCTGGCGGCCCCAAGAGACCCAGTACTTC.

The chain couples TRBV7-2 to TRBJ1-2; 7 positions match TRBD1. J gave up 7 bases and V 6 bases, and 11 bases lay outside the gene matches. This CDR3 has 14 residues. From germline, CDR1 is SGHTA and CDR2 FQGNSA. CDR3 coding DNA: TGTGCCAGCAGAGCCAACGGACAGGCCCTTGGCTACACCTTC. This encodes CASRANGQALGYTF.

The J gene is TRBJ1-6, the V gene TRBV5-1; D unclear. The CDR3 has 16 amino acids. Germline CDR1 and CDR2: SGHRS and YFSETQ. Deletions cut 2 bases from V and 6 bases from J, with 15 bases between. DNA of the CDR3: TGCGCCAGCAGCTTTAGGGCAGGAGGAGGTAATTCACCCCTCCACTTT. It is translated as CASSFRAGGGNSPLHF.

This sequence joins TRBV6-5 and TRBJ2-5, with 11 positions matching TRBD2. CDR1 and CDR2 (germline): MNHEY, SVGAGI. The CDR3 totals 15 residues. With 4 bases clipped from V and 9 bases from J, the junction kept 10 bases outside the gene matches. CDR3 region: CASSSLAGGLAAQYF. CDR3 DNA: TGTGCCAGCAGTTCCCTAGCGGGGGGTCTCGCGGCCCAGTACTTC.

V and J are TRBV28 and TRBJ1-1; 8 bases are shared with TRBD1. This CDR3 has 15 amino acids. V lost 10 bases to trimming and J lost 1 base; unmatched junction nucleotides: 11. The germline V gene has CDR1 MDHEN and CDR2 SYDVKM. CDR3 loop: CATRGDGTGNTEAFF. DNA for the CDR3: TGTGCCACCAGGGGGGACGGGACAGGGAACACTGAAGCTTTCTTT.

The CDR3 loop is CASSVDRGTDTQYF. CDR3 bases: TGCGCCAGCAGCGTGGACAGGGGAACAGATACGCAGTATTTT. V and J are TRBV5-1 and TRBJ2-3; 9 positions match TRBD1. This CDR3 is 14 amino acids long. Trimming cost V 4 bases and J 3 bases; bases outside gene matches: 3. Germline V gene data show CDR1 as SGHRS and CDR2 as YFSETQ.

The DNA of the CDR3 is TGTGCCAGCCTGCCGGGACAGGGGAATCGGTATGGCTACACCTTC. Its protein product is CASLPGQGNRYGYTF. The chain has TRBV27 and TRBJ1-2; 10 bases fit TRBD1. CDR1 and CDR2 from the germline V gene are MNHEY and SMNVEV (reference sequence). Germline trimming cut 8 bases from V and 5 bases from J; bases unmatched to any gene: 11. The CDR3 contains 15 residues.

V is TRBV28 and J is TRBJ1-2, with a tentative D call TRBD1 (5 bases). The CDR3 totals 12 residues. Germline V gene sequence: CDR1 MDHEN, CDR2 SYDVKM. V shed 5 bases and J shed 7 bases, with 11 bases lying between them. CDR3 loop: CASSLQGGGYTF. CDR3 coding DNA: TGTGCCAGCAGTCTCCAGGGAGGTGGCTACACCTTC.

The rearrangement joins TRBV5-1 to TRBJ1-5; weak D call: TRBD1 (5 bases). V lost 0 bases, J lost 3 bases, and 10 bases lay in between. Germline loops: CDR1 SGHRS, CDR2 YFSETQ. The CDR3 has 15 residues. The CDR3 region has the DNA TGCGCCAGCAGCTTGGGGCAGGGAAACAATCAGCCCCAGCATTTT. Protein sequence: CASSLGQGNNQPQHF.

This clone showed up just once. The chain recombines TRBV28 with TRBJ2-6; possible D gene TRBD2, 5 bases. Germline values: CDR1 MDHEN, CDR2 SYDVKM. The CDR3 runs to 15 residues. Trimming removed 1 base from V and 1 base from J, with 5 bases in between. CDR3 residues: CASSLSGSGANVLTF. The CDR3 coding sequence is TGTGCCAGCAGTTTATCGGGGTCTGGGGCCAACGTCCTGACTTTC.

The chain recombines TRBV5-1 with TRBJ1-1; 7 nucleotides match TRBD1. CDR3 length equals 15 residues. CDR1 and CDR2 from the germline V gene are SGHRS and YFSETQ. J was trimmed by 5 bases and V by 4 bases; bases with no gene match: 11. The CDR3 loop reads CASSASQGRKTEAFF. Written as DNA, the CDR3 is TGCGCCAGCAGCGCCTCACAGGGGCGCAAGACTGAAGCTTTCTTT. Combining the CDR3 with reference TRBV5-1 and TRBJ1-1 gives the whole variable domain KAGVTQTPRYLIKTRGQQVTLSCSPISGHRSVSWYQQTPGQGLQFLFEYFSETQRNKGNFPGRFSGRQFSNSRSEMNVSTLELGDSALYLCASSASQGRKTEAFFGQGTRLTVV.

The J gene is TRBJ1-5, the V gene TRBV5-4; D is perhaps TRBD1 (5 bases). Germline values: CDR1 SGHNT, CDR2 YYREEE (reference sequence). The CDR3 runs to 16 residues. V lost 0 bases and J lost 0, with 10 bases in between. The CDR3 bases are TGTGCCAGCAGCTTGGGGACACAGGATAGCAATCAGCCCCAGCATTTT. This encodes CASSLGTQDSNQPQHF.